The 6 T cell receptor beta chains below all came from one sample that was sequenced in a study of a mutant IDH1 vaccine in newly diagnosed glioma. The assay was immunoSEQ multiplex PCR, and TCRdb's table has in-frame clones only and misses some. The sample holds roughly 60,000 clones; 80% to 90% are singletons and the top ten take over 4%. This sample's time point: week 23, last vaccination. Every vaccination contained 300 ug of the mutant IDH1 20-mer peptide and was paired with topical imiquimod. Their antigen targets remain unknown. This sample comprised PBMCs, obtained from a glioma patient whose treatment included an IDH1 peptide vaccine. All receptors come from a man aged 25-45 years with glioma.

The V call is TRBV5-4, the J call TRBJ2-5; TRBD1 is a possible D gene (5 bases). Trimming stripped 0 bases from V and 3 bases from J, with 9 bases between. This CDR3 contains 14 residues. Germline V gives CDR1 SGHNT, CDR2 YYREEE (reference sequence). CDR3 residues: CASSLVAGKETQYF. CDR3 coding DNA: TGTGCCAGCAGCTTGGTGGCAGGGAAAGAGACCCAGTACTTC.

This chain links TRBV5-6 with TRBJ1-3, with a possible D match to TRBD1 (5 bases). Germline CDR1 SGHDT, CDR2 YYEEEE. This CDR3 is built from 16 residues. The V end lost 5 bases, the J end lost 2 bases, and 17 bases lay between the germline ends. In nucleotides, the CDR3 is TGTGCCAGCAGTCGCAAACAGGTCGGGGCTGGAAACACCATATATTTT. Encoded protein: CASSRKQVGAGNTIYF.

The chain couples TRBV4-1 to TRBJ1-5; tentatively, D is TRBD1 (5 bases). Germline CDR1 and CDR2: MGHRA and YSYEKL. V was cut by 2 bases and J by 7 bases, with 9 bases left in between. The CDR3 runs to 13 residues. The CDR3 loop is CASSQPDRQPQHF. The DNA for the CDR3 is TGCGCCAGCAGCCAACCTGACAGACAGCCCCAGCATTTT.

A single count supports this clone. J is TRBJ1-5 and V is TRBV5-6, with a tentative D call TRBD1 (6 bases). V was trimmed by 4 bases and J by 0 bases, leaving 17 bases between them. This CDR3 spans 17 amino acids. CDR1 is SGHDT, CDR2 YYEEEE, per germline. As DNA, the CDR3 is TGTGCCAGCAGCAGTAGTTCTCAGGGGTATAGCAATCAGCCCCAGCATTTT. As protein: CASSSSSQGYSNQPQHF.

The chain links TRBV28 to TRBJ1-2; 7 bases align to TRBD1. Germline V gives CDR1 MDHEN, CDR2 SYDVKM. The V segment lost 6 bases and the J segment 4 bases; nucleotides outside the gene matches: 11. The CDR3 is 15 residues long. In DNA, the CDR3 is TGTGCCAGCAGCCCCACCACAGGGGAGTTCTATGGCTACACCTTC. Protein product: CASSPTTGEFYGYTF.

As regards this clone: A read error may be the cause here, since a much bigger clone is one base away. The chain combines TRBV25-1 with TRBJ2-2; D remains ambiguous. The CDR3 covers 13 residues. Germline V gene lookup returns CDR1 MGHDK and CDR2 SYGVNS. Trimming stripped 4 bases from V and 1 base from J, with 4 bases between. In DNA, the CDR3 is TGTGCCAGCAGTGCGCGGAACACCGGGGAGCTGTTTTTT. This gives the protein CASSARNTGELFF.